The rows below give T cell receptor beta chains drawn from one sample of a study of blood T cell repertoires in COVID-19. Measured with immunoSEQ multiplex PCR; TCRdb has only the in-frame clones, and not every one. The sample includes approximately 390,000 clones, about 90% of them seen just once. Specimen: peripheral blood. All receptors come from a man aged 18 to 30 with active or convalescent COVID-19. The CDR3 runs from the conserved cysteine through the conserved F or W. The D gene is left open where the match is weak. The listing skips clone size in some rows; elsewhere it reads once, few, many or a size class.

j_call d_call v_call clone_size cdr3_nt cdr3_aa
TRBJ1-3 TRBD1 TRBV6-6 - TGTGCCAGCAGTCGAAGGGGGGACAGAAGCTCTGGAAACACCATATATTTT CASSRRGDRSSGNTIYF
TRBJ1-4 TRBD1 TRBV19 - TGTGCCAGTAGTGCCCGGGACAGGGGCACAGATGAAAAACTGTTTTTT CASSARDRGTDEKLFF
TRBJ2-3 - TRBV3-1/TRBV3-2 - TGTGCCAGCTCAGGGGTAGGGTTCAACACAGATACGCAGTATTTT CASSGVGFNTDTQYF
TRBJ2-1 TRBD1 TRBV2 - TGTGCCAGCAGGATTGCCGGGACAGGGGGTTACAATGAGCAGTTCTTC CASRIAGTGGYNEQFF
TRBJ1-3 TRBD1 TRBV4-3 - TGCGCCAGCAGCCAAGAGGTTACCGGGACAGGTACGAGCTCTGGAAACACCATATATTTT CASSQEVTGTGTSSGNTIYF
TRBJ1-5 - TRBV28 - TGTGCCAGCAAGGGGAATGGCAATCAGCCCCAGCATTTT CASKGNGNQPQHF
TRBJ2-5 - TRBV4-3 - TGCGCCAGCAGCCAAGATCGCGGCCTCCGGGAGACCCAGTACTTC CASSQDRGLRETQYF
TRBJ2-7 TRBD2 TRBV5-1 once TGCGCCAGCAGCTTGGGCGGGGGATCCTACGAGCAGTACTTC CASSLGGGSYEQYF
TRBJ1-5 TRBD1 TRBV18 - TGTGCCAGCTCAGCTAGACAGGGCGATCAGCCCCAGCATTTT CASSARQGDQPQHF
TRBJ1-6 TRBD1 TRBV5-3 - TGTGCCAGAAGCAACCCGGGAGGGGGCGTCAATTCACCCCTCCACTTT CARSNPGGGVNSPLHF
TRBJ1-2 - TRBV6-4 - TGTGCCAGCAGTATGCAGGGGTTGGATGGCTACACCTTC CASSMQGLDGYTF
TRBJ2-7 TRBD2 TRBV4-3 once TGCGCCAGCAGCCAAGTGCGGGGGATTGGCCTACACGAGCAGTACTTC CASSQVRGIGLHEQYF
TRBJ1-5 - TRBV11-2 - TGTGCCAGCAGCTTAGATATGTTACAACCCCAGCATTTT CASSLDMLQPQHF
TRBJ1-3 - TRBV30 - TGTGCCTGGACACCGAGGACAGACCGCTCTGGAAACACCATATATTTT CAWTPRTDRSGNTIYF
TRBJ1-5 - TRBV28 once TGTGCCAGCAGTTCTGGACAGAACCTCTTCGAGCCCCAGCATTTT CASSSGQNLFEPQHF
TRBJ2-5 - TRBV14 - TGTGCCAGCAGCCAGTCAATAGCGTTTGAGACCCAGTACTTC CASSQSIAFETQYF
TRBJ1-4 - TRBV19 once TGTGCCAGTAGTATGAACCCATCAGTTACTAATGAAAAACTGTTTTTT CASSMNPSVTNEKLFF
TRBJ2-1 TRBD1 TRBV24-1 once TGTGCCACCAGTGATTTCGGCAGGGGGTCCTACAATGAGCAGTTCTTC CATSDFGRGSYNEQFF
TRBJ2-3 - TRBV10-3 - TGTGCCATCAGTGAGGGAGGGATGAGCACAGATACGCAGTATTTT CAISEGGMSTDTQYF
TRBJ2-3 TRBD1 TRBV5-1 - TGCGCCAGCAGCTGGACAGGGTTTCCAGATACGCAGTATTTT CASSWTGFPDTQYF
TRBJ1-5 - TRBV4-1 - TGCGCCAGCAGCCAATCACAGACAAGCAATCAGCCCCAGCATTTT CASSQSQTSNQPQHF
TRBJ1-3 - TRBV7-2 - TGTGCCAGCAGCTTGAGCTTTTCGTTGGGCCAAAACACCATATATTTT CASSLSFSLGQNTIYF